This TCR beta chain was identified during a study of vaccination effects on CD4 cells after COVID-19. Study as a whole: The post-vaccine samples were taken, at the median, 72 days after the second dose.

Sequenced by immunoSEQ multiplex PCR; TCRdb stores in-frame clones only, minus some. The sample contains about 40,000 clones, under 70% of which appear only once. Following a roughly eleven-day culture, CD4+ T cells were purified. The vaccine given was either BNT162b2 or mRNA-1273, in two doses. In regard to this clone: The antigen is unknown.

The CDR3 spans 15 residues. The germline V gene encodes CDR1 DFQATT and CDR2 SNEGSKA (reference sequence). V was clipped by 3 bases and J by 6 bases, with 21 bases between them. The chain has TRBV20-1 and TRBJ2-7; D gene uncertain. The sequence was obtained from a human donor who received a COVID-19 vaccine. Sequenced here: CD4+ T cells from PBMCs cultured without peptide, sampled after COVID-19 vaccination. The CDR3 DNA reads TGCAGTGCTAGTATCGGCACCATCCGCCCCACCGAGCAGTACTTC. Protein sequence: CSASIGTIRPTEQYF.